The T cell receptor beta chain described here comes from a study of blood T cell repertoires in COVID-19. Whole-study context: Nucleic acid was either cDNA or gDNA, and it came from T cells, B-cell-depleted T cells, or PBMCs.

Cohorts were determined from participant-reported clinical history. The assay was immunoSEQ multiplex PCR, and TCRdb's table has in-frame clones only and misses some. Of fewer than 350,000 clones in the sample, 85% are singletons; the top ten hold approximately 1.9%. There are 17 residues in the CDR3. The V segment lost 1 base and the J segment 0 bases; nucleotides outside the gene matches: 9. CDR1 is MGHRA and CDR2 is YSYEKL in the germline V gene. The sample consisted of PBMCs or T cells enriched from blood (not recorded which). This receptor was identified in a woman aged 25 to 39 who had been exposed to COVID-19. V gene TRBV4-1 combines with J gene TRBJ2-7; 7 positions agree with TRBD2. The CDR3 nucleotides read TGCGCCAGCAGCCAAGTTAATGGGGGGGGGAGCTCCTACGAGCAGTACTTC. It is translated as CASSQVNGGGSSYEQYF.